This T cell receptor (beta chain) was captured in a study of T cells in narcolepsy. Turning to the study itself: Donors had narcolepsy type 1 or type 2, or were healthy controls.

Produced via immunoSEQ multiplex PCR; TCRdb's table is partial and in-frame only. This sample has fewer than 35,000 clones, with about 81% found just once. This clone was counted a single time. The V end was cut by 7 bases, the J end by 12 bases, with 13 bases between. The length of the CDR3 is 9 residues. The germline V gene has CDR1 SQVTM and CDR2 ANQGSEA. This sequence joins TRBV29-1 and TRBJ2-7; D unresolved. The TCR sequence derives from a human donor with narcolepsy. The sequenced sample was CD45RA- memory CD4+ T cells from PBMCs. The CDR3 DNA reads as TGCAGCGCGGCCGGGTGGCGGTACTTC. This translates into CSAAGWRYF.